This is a list of T cell receptor beta chains from one sample in a study of shared clonotypes between healthy human individuals. Sequenced by immunoSEQ multiplex PCR; TCRdb stores in-frame clones only, minus some. The repertoire consists of 1,400,000 or so clones, with approximately 98.5% occurring once and the leading ten covering under 0.45%. The sequencing input was naive CD4+ T cells sorted from blood. Receptors originate from a man aged 25-45 years in good health. The CDR3 runs from the conserved cysteine through the conserved F or W. A D gene is named only where the DNA matches it firmly. The listing skips clone size in some rows; elsewhere it reads once, few, many or a size class.

V gene	CDR3 length	clone size	D gene	J gene	CDR3 DNA	CDR3 protein
TRBV30	16	NA	NA	TRBJ1-1	TGTGCCTGGAGTGTTTCGCGTTGGACATTTGGGGGTGAAGCTTTCTTT	CAWSVSRWTFGGEAFF
TRBV27	14	NA	TRBD2	TRBJ2-7	TGTGCCAGCCGGCTAGCGGGAGGATGGTACGAGCAGTACTTC	CASRLAGGWYEQYF
TRBV27	15	NA	NA	TRBJ1-2	TGTGCCAGCAGTTTTAACAGCTTAGTCAACTATGGCTACACCTTC	CASSFNSLVNYGYTF
TRBV2	8	NA	NA	TRBJ1-2	TGTGCCAGCAGTATTGGATTTTTC	CASSIGFF
TRBV11-2	15	NA	NA	TRBJ2-7	TGTGCCAGCAGCTCATTCCGGGACTCGACCTACGAGCAGTACTTC	CASSSFRDSTYEQYF
TRBV6-5	13	NA	NA	TRBJ2-2	TGTGCCAGCAGTTATTTAACATCCGGGGAGCTGTTTTTT	CASSYLTSGELFF
TRBV4-2	15	once	NA	TRBJ1-4	TGTGCCAGCAGCCAAGAACAAGGAGTTACGGAAAAACTGTTTTTT	CASSQEQGVTEKLFF
TRBV7-3	14	NA	NA	TRBJ2-3	TGTGCCAGCAGCTACCTAGGGGGCACAGATACGCAGTATTTT	CASSYLGGTDTQYF
TRBV5-4	14	NA	NA	TRBJ2-3	TGTGCCAGCAGCGGCTCCGAGGGGGGAGATACGCAGTATTTT	CASSGSEGGDTQYF
TRBV5-1	13	NA	NA	TRBJ1-5	TGCGCCAGCAGCTTGGACCCTAATCAGCCCCAGCATTTT	CASSLDPNQPQHF
TRBV11-2	15	NA	NA	TRBJ2-1	TGTGCCAGCAGCTTCCGGGGGAGCTCCTACAATGAGCAGTTCTTC	CASSFRGSSYNEQFF
TRBV30	14	once	NA	TRBJ1-3	TGTGCCTGGAGTGTTTCGGGGGCTGGAAACACCATATATTTT	CAWSVSGAGNTIYF
TRBV13	13	NA	TRBD1	TRBJ1-2	TGTGCCAGCAGCGCTAGGGGGCCCAATGGCTACACCTTC	CASSARGPNGYTF
TRBV6-1	12	NA	NA	TRBJ2-2	TGTGCCAGCACGTGGTCTGCCGGGGAGCTGTTTTTT	CASTWSAGELFF
TRBV4-1	15	NA	NA	TRBJ2-5	TGCGCCAGCAGCCAAGATCGGAGGGGACAAGAGACCCAGTACTTC	CASSQDRRGQETQYF
TRBV10-3	14	NA	NA	TRBJ2-7	TGTGCCATCAGTGAGTCGGCAGGTTCCTACGAGCAGTACTTC	CAISESAGSYEQYF
TRBV7-9	17	NA	NA	TRBJ2-7	TGTGCCAGCAGCTTACCCAAAACCGGGACCAACTCGTGGGAGCAGTACTTC	CASSLPKTGTNSWEQYF
TRBV5-1	13	NA	NA	TRBJ1-1	TGCGCCAGCAACACGGCCCTGAACACTGAAGCTTTCTTT	CASNTALNTEAFF
TRBV5-1	13	NA	NA	TRBJ2-5	TGCGCCAGCACCCTTGGGACCCAAGAGACCCAGTACTTC	CASTLGTQETQYF
TRBV5-1	14	NA	NA	TRBJ2-5	TGCGCCAGCAGCTTTGCGATTGACCCAGAGACCCAGTACTTC	CASSFAIDPETQYF
TRBV11-2	17	NA	NA	TRBJ1-3	TGTGCCAGCAGCTCCTTGAAAGGGAAAAACTCTGGAAACACCATATATTTT	CASSSLKGKNSGNTIYF
TRBV7-2	15	NA	NA	TRBJ2-1	TGTGCCAGCAGCCCGCGGCGGTCCTCCTACAATGAGCAGTTCTTC	CASSPRRSSYNEQFF
TRBV5-1	13	NA	NA	TRBJ2-1	TGCGCCAGCAGCTTGTCATTTAACAATGAGCAGTTCTTC	CASSLSFNNEQFF
TRBV7-3	11	NA	NA	TRBJ2-7	TGTGCCAGCAGCTCCGGGGCCAAGCAGTACTTC	CASSSGAKQYF
TRBV5-1	17	NA	TRBD2	TRBJ2-1	TGCGCCAGCAGCTTGGCCTTGATAGCGGGATCCGTCGCTGAGCAGTTCTTC	CASSLALIAGSVAEQFF
TRBV7-9	13	NA	TRBD1	TRBJ1-4	TGTGCCAGTACCGGGACAGTTAATGAAAAACTGTTTTTT	CASTGTVNEKLFF